Each of the 8 T cell receptor beta chains below was sequenced from the same sample in a study of blood T cell repertoires in COVID-19. Sequenced by immunoSEQ multiplex PCR; TCRdb stores in-frame clones only, minus some. The sample consists of over 250,000 clones, roughly 86% of them appearing once. Sequencing input: PBMCs or T cells enriched from blood (not recorded which). Every receptor here comes from a woman between 18 and 29 years old who had recovered from COVID-19.

V usage is TRBV24-1 and J usage is TRBJ2-3; no clear D gene. CDR1 KGHDR and CDR2 SFDVKD come from the germline V gene. Trimming removed 4 bases at V and 5 bases at J, with 6 bases between. CDR3 size: 12 residues. The CDR3 coding sequence is TGTGCCACCAGTGACCGGAGAGATACGCAGTATTTT. It yields the protein CATSDRRDTQYF.

The chain couples TRBV3-1 (or the pseudogene TRBV3-2) to TRBJ1-1; the D gene is possibly TRBD1 (6 bases). Germline CDR1 is LGHDT and CDR2 is YNNKEL (reference sequence). The CDR3 is made up of 14 amino acids. Trimming removed 3 bases at V and 5 bases at J, with 13 bases between. The CDR3 bases are TGTGCCAGCAGCCAGAACAGGGTTAGTACTGAAGCTTTCTTT. It translates to CASSQNRVSTEAFF.

V usage is TRBV18 and J usage is TRBJ1-1; weak D call: TRBD1 (5 bases). This CDR3 has 14 residues. V was trimmed by 2 bases and J by 7 bases, leaving 14 bases between them. CDR1 and CDR2 from the germline V gene are KGHSH and LQKENI. The CDR3 sequence is CASSPNWGGDEAFF. CDR3 DNA sequence: TGTGCCAGCTCACCAAATTGGGGGGGAGATGAAGCTTTCTTT.

This chain uses TRBV11-3 with TRBJ1-2, with 7 bases identical to TRBD1. The CDR3 extends over 13 amino acids. The trim removed 5 bases at V and 1 base at J, leaving 1 base unmatched. CDR1 and CDR2 (germline): SGHNT, YENEEA. The CDR3 bases are TGTGCCAGCAGCCGGGACAGTAACTATGGCTACACCTTC. Protein sequence: CASSRDSNYGYTF.

The V gene is TRBV18, the J gene TRBJ2-3; TRBD2 matches at 11 bases. The V segment lost 4 bases and the J segment 5 bases; nucleotides outside the gene matches: 2. CDR3 length: 14 amino acids. Germline assignment: CDR1 KGHSH and CDR2 LQKENI. The CDR3 sequence: CASSRGTSGDTQYF. CDR3 coding DNA: TGTGCCAGCTCACGCGGGACTAGCGGAGATACGCAGTATTTT.

CDR3 bases: TGTGCCAGTAGACCCCACGATGGCAGGGCCGGGGCCAACGTCCTGACTTTC. This translates into CASRPHDGRAGANVLTF. V usage is TRBV28 and J usage is TRBJ2-6, with D possibly matching TRBD1 (5 bases). The CDR3 has 17 residues. Germline CDR1 is MDHEN and CDR2 is SYDVKM. Trimming shortened V by 9 bases and J by 4 bases, and 22 bases separated the two germline ends.

The J gene is TRBJ2-1, the V gene TRBV27; TRBD1 might be the D (6 bases). CDR1 is MNHEY, CDR2 SMNVEV, per germline (reference sequence). Trimming removed 3 bases at V and 2 bases at J, with 23 bases between. The CDR3 sequence is 19 residues long. The CDR3 is CASSFLGILGGDTYNEQFF. For the CDR3, the DNA is TGTGCCAGCAGTTTTTTGGGTATCCTGGGTGGGGACACCTACAATGAGCAGTTCTTC.

The chain combines TRBV27 with TRBJ2-5; a weak D match, TRBD2 (5 bases). V lost 5 bases and J lost 2, with 9 bases in between. The CDR3 length is 13 residues. Germline CDR1 MNHEY, CDR2 SMNVEV (reference sequence). For the CDR3, the DNA is TGTGCCAGCAGTCCGGGGTTACAAGAGACCCAGTACTTC. This translates into CASSPGLQETQYF.